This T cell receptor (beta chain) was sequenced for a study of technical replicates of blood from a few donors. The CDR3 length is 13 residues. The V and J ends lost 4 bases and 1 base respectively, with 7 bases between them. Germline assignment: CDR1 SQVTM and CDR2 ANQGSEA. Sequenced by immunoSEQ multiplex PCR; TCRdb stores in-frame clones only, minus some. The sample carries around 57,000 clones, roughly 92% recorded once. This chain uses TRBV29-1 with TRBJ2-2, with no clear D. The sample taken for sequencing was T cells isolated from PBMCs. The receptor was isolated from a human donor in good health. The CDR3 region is CSVAGMNTGELFF. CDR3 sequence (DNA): TGCAGCGTTGCTGGCATGAACACCGGGGAGCTGTTTTTT.